What follows are 9 T cell receptor beta chains derived from one specimen sequenced in a study of tumor-infiltrating lymphocytes in primary liver carcinoma. RNA isolated from unsorted whole blood supplied the blood RNA, with germline DNA also extracted. From around 500 ng of total RNA, TCR beta-specific cDNA was reverse-transcribed using a constant-region primer. What produced the TCR beta libraries was three nested multiplex PCR rounds using slightly modified ARM-PCR. The study ran its first two PCR rounds for roughly 11 cycles each, using TRBV1-TRBV30 forward primers and a C-beta reverse primer. TCRdb re-called the multiplex PCR reads through MiXCR, storing one row per CDR3 protein. The sample holds fewer than 400,000 distinct CDR3 sequences, roughly two thirds seen once. Sequencing input: peripheral blood. The receptor source for this set is a middle-aged man with primary liver carcinoma and hepatitis B virus infection.

The chain recombines TRBV5-1 with TRBJ2-1; possibly TRBD2 for D (6 bases). Germline CDR1 is SGHRS and CDR2 is YFSETQ. V was cut by 0 bases and J by 4 bases, with 11 bases left in between. This CDR3 spans 15 amino acids. Here the CDR3 reads CASSLAGLVYNEQFF. DNA for the CDR3: TGCGCCAGCAGCTTGGCGGGACTGGTGTACAATGAGCAGTTCTTC.

As concerns this clonotype: This could be a read error, since a much larger clone is one nucleotide away. V and J are TRBV29-1 and TRBJ2-2; D unresolved. The CDR3 is made up of 14 amino acids. Germline V gene data show CDR1 as SQVTM and CDR2 as ANQGSEA. The DNA of the CDR3 is TGCAGCGTTTCATCTACGGCGAACATCGGGGAGCTGTTTTTT. It codes for CSVSSTANIGELFF.

Regarding this clonotype: It is likely a read error, because the conserved phenylalanine at the end of the CDR3 is missing. This sequence joins TRBV29-1 and TRBJ2-5; 7 bases map to TRBD2. The CDR3 contains 12 residues. Per germline, CDR1 SQVTM and CDR2 ANQGSEA. DNA for the CDR3: TGCTGCGCTGGACTAGGGCAAGAGACCCAGTACGTC. Residues: CCAGLGQETQYV.

This clonotype was recorded many times. The chain carries TRBV11-2 and TRBJ2-3, with no clear D. CDR3 length: 18 residues. The V end lost 1 base, the J end lost 11 bases, and 28 bases lay between the germline ends. Looked up from germline, CDR1 is SGHAT and CDR2 is FQNNGV. The CDR3: CASSLVYGARLSHDEQYF. The CDR3 DNA reads TGTGCCAGCAGCTTAGTATATGGAGCACGCTTATCCCATGACGAGCAGTATTTT.

Of note for this clonotype: A clone one base away is much larger, so this may be a read error. This chain connects TRBV12-3 or TRBV12-4 to TRBJ2-2; TRBD2 matches 7 bases. The CDR3 runs 17 residues. V shed 7 bases, J shed 2 bases, and the junction held 13 bases outside the gene matches. The CDR3 region has the DNA TGTGCCAGCACCCAATGGGGGGGACTTAAAAACACCGGGGAGCTGTTTTTT. Its translation: CASTQWGGLKNTGELFF.

Many counts were recorded for this clonotype. The genes are TRBV6-2 or TRBV6-3 and TRBJ1-1; TRBD1 aligns across 10 bases. Germline CDR1 MNHEY, CDR2 SVGEGT. The CDR3 is 13 residues long. The trim removed 8 bases at V and 7 bases at J, leaving 7 bases unmatched. Here the CDR3 reads CASVRDRGVEAFF. As DNA, the CDR3 is TGTGCCAGCGTCCGGGACAGGGGCGTTGAAGCTTTCTTT.

This clonotype was seen more than once but under ten times. CDR3 nucleotide sequence: TGCGCCAGCAGTGATGGGGGACAGGTTTACAATGAGCAGTTCTTC. As protein: CASSDGGQVYNEQFF. The chain uses TRBV10-2 and TRBJ2-1, with 8 positions matching TRBD1. V shed 3 bases and J 4 bases; nucleotides not matched to a gene: 5. CDR3 length: 15 amino acids. Germline loops: CDR1 WSHSY, CDR2 SAAADI.

As regards this clonotype: A clone one base away is much larger, so this may be a read error. The V gene is TRBV6-2 or TRBV6-3, the J gene TRBJ1-5; the D is unclear. The CDR3 extends over 14 amino acids. CDR1 is MNHEY, CDR2 SVGEGT, per germline. The V end lost 4 bases, the J end lost 9 bases, and 16 bases lay between the germline ends. In nucleotides, the CDR3 is TGTGCCAGCAGTTTCTCTCCTCGCCAAGGGCCCCAGCATTTT. Translated, it gives CASSFSPRQGPQHF.

The rearrangement links TRBV11-1 to TRBJ1-5, with D unresolved. This CDR3 is 13 amino acids long. The germline V gene encodes CDR1 SGHAT and CDR2 FQDESV (reference sequence). V was shortened by 1 base and J by 12 bases, with 13 bases between the two germline ends. The CDR3 bases are TGTGCCAGCAGCTTAGGGCCCAATCACCTCCAGCATTTT. This encodes CASSLGPNHLQHF.